The 8 T cell receptor beta chains listed next were all sequenced from one sample in a study of blood T cell repertoires in COVID-19. TCRdb keeps only in-frame clones here, not all; method: immunoSEQ multiplex PCR. The table records around 130,000 clones, around 77% of them present only once. The source material was peripheral blood. The receptors were sampled from a human donor in a cohort sampled during active COVID-19.

The V gene is TRBV28, the J gene TRBJ2-7; a possible D gene is TRBD2 (5 bases). The CDR3 runs to 12 residues. The germline CDR1 and CDR2 sequences are MDHEN and SYDVKM. V shed 7 bases and J shed 6 bases, with 13 bases lying between them. CDR3 in amino acids: CASNLDSGEQYF. The CDR3 DNA follows: TGTGCCAGCAATCTGGACTCAGGCGAGCAGTACTTC.

The CDR3 DNA reads TGTGCCACCAGCAGTTGGAGGGAGAACACTGAAGCTTTCTTT. This encodes CATSSWRENTEAFF. This chain links TRBV15 with TRBJ1-1; the D is unclear. V lost 3 bases, J lost 1 base, and 9 bases lay in between. Per the germline V gene, CDR1 is LNHNV and CDR2 is YYDKDF (reference sequence). This CDR3 region has 14 residues. The full variable domain, in which reference TRBV15 and TRBJ1-1 provide the parts outside the CDR3, is DAMVIQNPRYQVTQFGKPVTLSCSQTLNHNVMYWYQQKSSQAPKLLFHYYDKDFNNEADTPDNFQSRRPNTSFCFLDIRSPGLGDTAMYLCATSSWRENTEAFFGQGTRLTVV.

This chain links TRBV30 with TRBJ2-7; D possibly corresponds to TRBD2 (6 bases). Trimming shortened V by 3 bases and J by 5 bases, and 26 bases separated the two germline ends. In germline, CDR1 is GTSNPN, CDR2 SVGIG (reference sequence). The CDR3 extends over 17 amino acids. CDR3 sequence reads: CAWSHIPPGVGVDEQYF. The CDR3 nucleotides are TGTGCCTGGAGCCATATCCCCCCGGGGGTGGGTGTGGACGAGCAGTACTTC.

The chain combines TRBV30 with TRBJ1-6; TRBD1 aligns across 9 bases. The CDR3 is 15 amino acids. Germline V gene sequence: CDR1 GTSNPN, CDR2 SVGIG (reference sequence). V gave up 1 base and J gave up 9 bases; unmatched junction bases: 7. The CDR3 protein is CAWSEGQGPGSPLHF. CDR3 bases: TGTGCCTGGAGTGAGGGACAGGGTCCGGGTTCACCCCTCCACTTT. The full variable domain, in which reference TRBV30 and TRBJ1-6 provide the parts outside the CDR3, is SQTIHQWPATLVQPVGSPLSLECTVEGTSNPNLYWYRQAAGRGLQLLFYSVGIGQISSEVPQNLSASRPQDRQFILSSKKLLLSDSGFYLCAWSEGQGPGSPLHFGNGTRLTVT.

The gene calls are TRBV19 and TRBJ1-5; D gene uncertain. Trimming shortened V by 1 base and J by 4 bases, and 8 bases separated the two germline ends. The CDR3 is 14 residues long. Germline V gene data show CDR1 as LNHDA and CDR2 as SQIVND (reference sequence). CDR3 bases: TGTGCCAGTAGTATAGGGTCGGGTAATCAGCCCCAGCATTTT. Translated, it gives CASSIGSGNQPQHF. The entire variable domain, with the rest obtained from reference TRBV19 and TRBJ1-5, is as follows: DGGITQSPKYLFRKEGQNVTLSCEQNLNHDAMYWYRQDPGQGLRLIYYSQIVNDFQKGDIAEGYSVSREKKESFPLTVTSAQKNPTAFYLCASSIGSGNQPQHFGDGTRLSIL.

This clone was seen more than once but under ten times. V is TRBV6-5 and J is TRBJ2-7, with 8 bases fitting TRBD2. The CDR3 covers 12 residues. V trimming: 5 bases; J trimming: 3 bases; junction bases outside the gene matches: 0. Germline CDR1 and CDR2: MNHEY and SVGAGI. As DNA, the CDR3 is TGTGCCAGCAGTAGCGGGAGCTACGAGCAGTACTTC. Encoded protein: CASSSGSYEQYF.

The chain couples TRBV14 to TRBJ2-7, with TRBD1 matching over 8 bases. CDR3 length: 19 amino acids. Germline CDR1 and CDR2: SGHDN and FVKESK. Unmatched junction bases numbered 18, after V lost 3 bases and J lost 2 bases. The CDR3 bases are TGTGCCAGCAGCCATACAGGGGGGCTAACCGGGACGAAAGCCTACGAGCAGTACTTC. Its translation: CASSHTGGLTGTKAYEQYF.

V and J are TRBV5-1 and TRBJ2-7; 9 nucleotides match TRBD2. This CDR3 has 16 residues. V was clipped by 2 bases and J by 1 base; unmatched bases: 7. Per germline, CDR1 SGHRS and CDR2 YFSETQ. CDR3 protein: CASSLGASGTSYEQYF. CDR3 nucleotide sequence: TGCGCCAGCAGCTTAGGAGCTAGCGGGACTTCCTACGAGCAGTACTTC. The entire variable domain, with the rest obtained from reference TRBV5-1 and TRBJ2-7, is as follows: KAGVTQTPRYLIKTRGQQVTLSCSPISGHRSVSWYQQTPGQGLQFLFEYFSETQRNKGNFPGRFSGRQFSNSRSEMNVSTLELGDSALYLCASSLGASGTSYEQYFGPGTRLTVT.